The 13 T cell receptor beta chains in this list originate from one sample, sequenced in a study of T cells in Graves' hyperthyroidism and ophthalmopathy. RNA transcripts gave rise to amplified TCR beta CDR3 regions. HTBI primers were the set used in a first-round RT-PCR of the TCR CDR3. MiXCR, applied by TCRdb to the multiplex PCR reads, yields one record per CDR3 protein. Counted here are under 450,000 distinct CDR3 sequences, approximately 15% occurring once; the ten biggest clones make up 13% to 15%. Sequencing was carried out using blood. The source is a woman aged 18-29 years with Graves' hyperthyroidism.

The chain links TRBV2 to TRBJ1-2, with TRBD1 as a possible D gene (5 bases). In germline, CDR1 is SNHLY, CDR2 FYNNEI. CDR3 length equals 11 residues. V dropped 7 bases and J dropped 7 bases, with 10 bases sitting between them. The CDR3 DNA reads TGTGCCAGCAACCAGGGTTTTGGCTACACCTTC. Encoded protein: CASNQGFGYTF.

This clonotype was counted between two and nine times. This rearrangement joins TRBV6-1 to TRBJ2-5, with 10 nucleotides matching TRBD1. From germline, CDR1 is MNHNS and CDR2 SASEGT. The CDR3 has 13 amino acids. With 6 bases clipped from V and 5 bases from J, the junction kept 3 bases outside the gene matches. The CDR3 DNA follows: TGTGCCAGCAGGACAGGGGGCCCTGAGACCCAGTACTTC. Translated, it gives CASRTGGPETQYF.

The CDR3 protein is CASNPWEGQETQYF. The CDR3 DNA sequence: TGTGCCAGCAACCCTTGGGAGGGGCAAGAGACCCAGTACTTC. V usage is TRBV6-1 and J usage is TRBJ2-5; 7 bases match TRBD2. CDR3 size: 14 residues. Per germline, CDR1 MNHNS and CDR2 SASEGT. After removal of 7 bases from V and 2 bases from J, the junction contained 7 bases not matched to a gene.

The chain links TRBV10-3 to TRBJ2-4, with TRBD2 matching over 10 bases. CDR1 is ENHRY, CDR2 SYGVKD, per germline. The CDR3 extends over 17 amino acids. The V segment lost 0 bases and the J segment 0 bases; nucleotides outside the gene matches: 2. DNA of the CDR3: TGTGCCATCAGTGAGTCGGTAGCGGGGGGAGCCAAAAACATTCAGTACTTC. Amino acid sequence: CAISESVAGGAKNIQYF.

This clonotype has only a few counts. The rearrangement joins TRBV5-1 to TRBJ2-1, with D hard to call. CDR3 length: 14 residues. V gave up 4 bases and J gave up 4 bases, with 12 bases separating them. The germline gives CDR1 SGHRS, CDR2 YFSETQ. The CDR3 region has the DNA TGCGCCAGCAGCCCTAACGCAGGTTACAATGAGCAGTTCTTC. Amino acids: CASSPNAGYNEQFF.

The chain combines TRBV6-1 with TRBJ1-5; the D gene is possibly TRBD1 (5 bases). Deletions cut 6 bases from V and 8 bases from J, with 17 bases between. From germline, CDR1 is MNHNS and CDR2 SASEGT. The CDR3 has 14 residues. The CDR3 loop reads CASRYRAGGEPQHF. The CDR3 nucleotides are TGTGCCAGCAGGTACCGGGCCGGGGGTGAGCCCCAGCATTTT.

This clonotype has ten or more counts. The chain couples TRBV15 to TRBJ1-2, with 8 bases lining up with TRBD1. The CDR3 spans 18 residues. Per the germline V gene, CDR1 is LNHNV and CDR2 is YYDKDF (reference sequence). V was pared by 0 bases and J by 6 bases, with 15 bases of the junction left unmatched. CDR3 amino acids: CATSRDPVRAGGLDGYTF. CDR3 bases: TGTGCCACCAGCAGAGATCCGGTGCGGGCAGGGGGCTTGGATGGCTACACCTTC. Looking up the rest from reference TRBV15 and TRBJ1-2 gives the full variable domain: DAMVIQNPRYQVTQFGKPVTLSCSQTLNHNVMYWYQQKSSQAPKLLFHYYDKDFNNEADTPDNFQSRRPNTSFCFLDIRSPGLGDTAMYLCATSRDPVRAGGLDGYTFGSGTRLTVV.

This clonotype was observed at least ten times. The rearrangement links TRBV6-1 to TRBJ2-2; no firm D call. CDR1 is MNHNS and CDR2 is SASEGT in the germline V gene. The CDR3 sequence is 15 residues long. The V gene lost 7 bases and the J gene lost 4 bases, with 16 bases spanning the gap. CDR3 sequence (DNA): TGTGCCAGCACCTCGACCTGGCCCCCCACCGGGGAGCTGTTTTTT. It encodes CASTSTWPPTGELFF.

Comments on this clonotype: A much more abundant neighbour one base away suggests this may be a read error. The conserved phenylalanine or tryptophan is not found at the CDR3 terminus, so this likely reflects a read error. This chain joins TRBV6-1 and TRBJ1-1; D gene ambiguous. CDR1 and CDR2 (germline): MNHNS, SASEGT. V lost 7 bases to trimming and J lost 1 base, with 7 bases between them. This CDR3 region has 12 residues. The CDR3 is CASIEQNTEAFL. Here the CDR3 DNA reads TGTGCCAGCATAGAACAGAACACTGAAGCTTTCCTT.

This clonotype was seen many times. The CDR3 here is CASSFPDRGAFF. DNA for the CDR3: TGTGCCAGCAGTTTTCCGGACAGGGGAGCTTTCTTT. This chain connects TRBV28 to TRBJ1-1, with TRBD1 identical over 9 bases. The CDR3 has 12 amino acids. The germline V gene encodes CDR1 MDHEN and CDR2 SYDVKM. V dropped 3 bases and J dropped 10; count of bases not matched to a gene: 3.

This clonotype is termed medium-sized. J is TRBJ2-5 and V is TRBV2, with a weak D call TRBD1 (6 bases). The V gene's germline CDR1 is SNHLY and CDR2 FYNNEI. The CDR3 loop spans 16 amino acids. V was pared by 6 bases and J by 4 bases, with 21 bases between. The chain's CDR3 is CASRNWGQGGIETQYF. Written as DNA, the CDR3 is TGTGCCAGCAGGAACTGGGGGCAGGGTGGTATAGAGACCCAGTACTTC. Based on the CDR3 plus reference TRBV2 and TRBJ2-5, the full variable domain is EPEVTQTPSHQVTQMGQEVILRCVPISNHLYFYWYRQILGQKVEFLVSFYNNEISEKSEIFDDQFSVERPDGSNFTLKIRSTKLEDSAMYFCASRNWGQGGIETQYFGPGTRLLVL.

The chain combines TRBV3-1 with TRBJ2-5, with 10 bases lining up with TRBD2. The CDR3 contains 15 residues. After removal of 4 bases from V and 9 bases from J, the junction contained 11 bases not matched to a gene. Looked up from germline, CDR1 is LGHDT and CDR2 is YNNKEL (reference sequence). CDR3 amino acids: CASSLRTSGRMAQYF. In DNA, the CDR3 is TGTGCCAGCAGCCTGCGGACTAGCGGCCGTATGGCCCAGTACTTC.

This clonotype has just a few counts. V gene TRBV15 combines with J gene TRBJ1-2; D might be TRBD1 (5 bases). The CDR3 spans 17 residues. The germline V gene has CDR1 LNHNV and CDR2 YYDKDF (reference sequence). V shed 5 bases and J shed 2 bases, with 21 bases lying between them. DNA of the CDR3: TGTGCCACCAGCGGACCCGGGGGAAGGGGTTCGAACTATGGCTACACCTTC. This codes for CATSGPGGRGSNYGYTF.